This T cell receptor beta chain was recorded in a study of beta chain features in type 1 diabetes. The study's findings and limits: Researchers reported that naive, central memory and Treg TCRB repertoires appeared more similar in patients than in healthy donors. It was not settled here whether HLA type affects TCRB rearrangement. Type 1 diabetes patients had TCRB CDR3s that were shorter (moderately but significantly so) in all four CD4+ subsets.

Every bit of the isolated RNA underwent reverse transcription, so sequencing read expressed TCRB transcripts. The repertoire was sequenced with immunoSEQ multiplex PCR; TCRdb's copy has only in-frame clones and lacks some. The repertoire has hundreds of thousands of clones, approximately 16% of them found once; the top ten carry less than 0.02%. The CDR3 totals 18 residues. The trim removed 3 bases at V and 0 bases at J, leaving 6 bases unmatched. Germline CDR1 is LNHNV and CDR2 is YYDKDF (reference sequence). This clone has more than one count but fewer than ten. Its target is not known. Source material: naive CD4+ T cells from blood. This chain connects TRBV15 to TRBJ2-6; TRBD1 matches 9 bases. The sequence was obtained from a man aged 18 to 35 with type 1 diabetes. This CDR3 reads CATSSGTGFSSGANVLTF. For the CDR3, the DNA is TGTGCCACCAGCAGCGGGACAGGGTTTAGCTCTGGGGCCAACGTCCTGACTTTC.